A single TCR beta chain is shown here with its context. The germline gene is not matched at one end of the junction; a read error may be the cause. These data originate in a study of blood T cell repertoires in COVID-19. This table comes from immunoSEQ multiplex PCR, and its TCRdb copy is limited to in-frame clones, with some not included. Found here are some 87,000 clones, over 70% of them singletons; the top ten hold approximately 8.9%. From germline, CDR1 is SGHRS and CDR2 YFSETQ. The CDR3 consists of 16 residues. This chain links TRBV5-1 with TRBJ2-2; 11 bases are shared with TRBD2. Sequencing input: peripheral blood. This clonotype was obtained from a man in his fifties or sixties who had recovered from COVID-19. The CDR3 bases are TGCGCCAGCAGCTTGGAGACTAGCGGGAACGCCGGGGAGCTGTTTTTT. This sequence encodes CASSLETSGNAGELFF.